This T cell receptor (beta chain) was found in a study of shared clonotypes between healthy human individuals. On the study more broadly: The people who gave samples were a couple of women and three men aged 18 to 49. CD4 naive and memory got three plates each, CD8 naive two, CD8 memory one.

Naive CD8 isolation took CD45RO-negative cells positively selected for CCR7 and excluded terminally differentiated effector memory CD45RA+ cells. Every contributor of samples was a Caucasian grown-up residing in Nashville, Tennessee. Profiled with immunoSEQ multiplex PCR; TCRdb holds only in-frame clones, not every one. Among hundreds of thousands of clones, just over 95% were seen once, and the ten largest hold less than 0.25%. The count of this clone is one. Its specificity is not known. Per the germline V gene, CDR1 is SEHNR and CDR2 is FQNEAQ (reference sequence). Trimming cost V 5 bases and J 3 bases; bases outside gene matches: 4. The CDR3 extends over 13 amino acids. Notes on the study in general: Deeper or shallower sequencing was expected to change how clonotypes are shared among donors.

Sequences were obtained from naive CD8+ T cells sorted from blood. The sequence came from a man under 40 in good health. This chain connects TRBV7-9 to TRBJ2-7, with 7 bases that match TRBD1. The CDR3 reads CASSEGAYYEQYF. The CDR3 DNA is TGTGCCAGCAGCGAGGGGGCCTACTACGAGCAGTACTTC.